One sample yielded the 23 T cell receptor beta chains listed below, sequenced in a study of blood T cell repertoires in COVID-19. TCRdb's table, derived via immunoSEQ multiplex PCR, lists solely in-frame clones and lacks some. There are roughly 21,000 clones in the sample; about 88% occur only once, and over 15% lies in the top ten. Sequencing was done on a sample of peripheral blood. The receptors derive from a human donor with acute or convalescent COVID-19. The donor label of this sample is uncertain.

The V gene is TRBV5-8, the J gene TRBJ2-7, with 9 positions matching TRBD2. CDR1 and CDR2 (germline): SGHTS, YDEGEE. CDR3 length: 15 amino acids. The V segment lost 3 bases and the J segment 2 bases; nucleotides outside the gene matches: 6. The DNA for the CDR3 is TGTGCCAGCAGCTGGGAGCGGGGGGAAACCTACGAGCAGTACTTC. Protein: CASSWERGETYEQYF.

V usage is TRBV14 and J usage is TRBJ2-6; D is uncertain. CDR1 is SGHDN and CDR2 is FVKESK in the germline V gene. The CDR3 totals 16 residues. Trimming left V 0 bases short and J 2 bases short, with 8 bases between. The CDR3 region is CASSQDPGAGANVLTF. CDR3 DNA: TGTGCCAGCAGCCAAGACCCCGGAGCTGGGGCCAACGTCCTGACTTTC.

The chain employs TRBV18 and TRBJ2-7; no clear D. Germline V lookup: CDR1 KGHSH, CDR2 LQKENI. The CDR3 consists of 13 residues. V shed 3 bases and J shed 4 bases, with 10 bases lying between them. The CDR3 DNA follows: TGTGCCAGCTCACCGAAAGAACGGTACGAGCAGTACTTC. It encodes CASSPKERYEQYF.

The CDR3 region has the DNA TGTGCCAGCAGCTTGCGGACAGGGTCTGGGGCCAACGTCCTGACTTTC. Its translation is CASSLRTGSGANVLTF. The chain uses TRBV5-4 and TRBJ2-6; 8 bases align to TRBD1. The CDR3 consists of 16 residues. Germline assignment: CDR1 SGHNT and CDR2 YYREEE (reference sequence). The V segment lost 1 base and the J segment 1 base; nucleotides outside the gene matches: 1.

The gene calls are TRBV9 and TRBJ2-1, with D possibly matching TRBD2 (5 bases). Germline assignment: CDR1 SGDLS and CDR2 YYNGEE. There are 15 residues in the CDR3. Trimming removed 5 bases from V and 8 bases from J, with 20 bases in between. DNA of the CDR3: TGTGCCAGCAGTAGAGGGCGAGACTATGGGGATGAGCAGTTCTTC. Protein sequence: CASSRGRDYGDEQFF.

The chain is built from TRBV25-1 and TRBJ2-7, with D possibly being TRBD2 (6 bases). The CDR3 is made up of 15 amino acids. Trimming left V 6 bases short and J 7 bases short, with 22 bases between. CDR1 and CDR2 (germline): MGHDK, SYGVNS. The CDR3 loop reads CASRAGWGMRGEQYF. For the CDR3, the DNA is TGTGCCAGCAGGGCGGGGTGGGGCATGAGGGGAGAGCAGTACTTC.

The rearrangement uses TRBV5-6 and TRBJ2-1; 12 bases are a match to TRBD2. This CDR3 comprises 15 residues. Germline V gene sequence: CDR1 SGHDT, CDR2 YYEEEE. Unmatched junction bases numbered 7, after V lost 2 bases and J lost 10 bases. The CDR3 sequence is CASSFSSGGAQEQFF. CDR3 sequence (DNA): TGTGCCAGCAGCTTTTCTAGCGGGGGGGCTCAGGAGCAGTTCTTC.

The chain employs TRBV9 and TRBJ2-5; TRBD2 might be the D (7 bases). Germline assignment: CDR1 SGDLS and CDR2 YYNGEE. CDR3 length equals 17 residues. The germline V and J ends were trimmed by 0 bases and 3 bases, with 18 bases remaining between them. CDR3 sequence reads: CASSVAWGGGLKETQYF. CDR3 bases: TGTGCCAGCAGCGTAGCGTGGGGAGGGGGGTTGAAAGAGACCCAGTACTTC. Full variable domain (rest looked up from reference TRBV9 and TRBJ2-5): DSGVTQTPKHLITATGQRVTLRCSPRSGDLSVYWYQQSLDQGLQFLIQYYNGEERAKGNILERFSAQQFPDLHSELNLSSLELGDSALYFCASSVAWGGGLKETQYFGPGTRLLVL.

V and J are TRBV3-1 (or the pseudogene TRBV3-2) and TRBJ2-5; 8 nucleotides match TRBD1. The CDR3 length is 16 residues. Germline trimming cut 0 bases from V and 2 bases from J; bases unmatched to any gene: 5. CDR1 is LGHDT and CDR2 is YNNKEL in the germline V gene (reference sequence). The CDR3, as DNA: TGTGCCAGCAGCCAAGATGGACAGGGCCTACAAGAGACCCAGTACTTC. Its translation: CASSQDGQGLQETQYF.

This chain uses TRBV6-5 with TRBJ1-2, with a tentative D call TRBD1 (5 bases). CDR1 is MNHEY, CDR2 SVGAGI, per germline. Between the trimmed V and J ends, which lost 7 bases and 0 bases, there was a span of 9 bases. The CDR3 totals 13 residues. Written as DNA, the CDR3 is TGTGCCAGCATTAGACAGACTAACTATGGCTACACCTTC. It translates to CASIRQTNYGYTF.

The rearrangement joins TRBV7-9 to TRBJ2-6, with D hard to call. The V end lost 2 bases, the J end lost 0 bases, and 5 bases lay between the germline ends. Germline V gene lookup returns CDR1 SEHNR and CDR2 FQNEAQ (reference sequence). There are 15 residues in the CDR3. The CDR3 region is CASSLYRSGANVLTF. The CDR3 DNA sequence: TGTGCCAGCAGCTTATATCGCTCTGGGGCCAACGTCCTGACTTTC.

This chain joins TRBV15 and TRBJ1-6; D is undetermined. There are 14 residues in the CDR3. V was clipped by 4 bases and J by 5 bases, with 9 bases between them. Per germline, CDR1 LNHNV and CDR2 YYDKDF (reference sequence). This CDR3 reads CATSIGRDNSPLHF. The CDR3 nucleotides read TGTGCCACCAGCATTGGGCGGGATAATTCACCCCTCCACTTT.

The J gene is TRBJ1-3, the V gene TRBV5-1; TRBD1 aligns across 9 bases. This CDR3 contains 16 residues. Germline-derived CDR1 and CDR2 are SGHRS and YFSETQ. Losses at the gene ends were 2 bases for V and 2 bases for J; bases not matched to a gene: 5. The DNA for the CDR3 is TGCGCCAGCAGCTTCGACGGGACAGGGACTGGAAACACCATATATTTT. Amino acids: CASSFDGTGTGNTIYF.

J is TRBJ2-1 and V is TRBV5-1; 9 bases line up with TRBD2. CDR3 length: 17 amino acids. Germline loops: CDR1 SGHRS, CDR2 YFSETQ. The V gene end was trimmed by 4 bases and the J gene end by 8 bases; junction bases not matched to a gene: 16. The CDR3 protein is CASSPRGASGTYYEQFF. CDR3 nucleotides: TGCGCCAGCAGCCCGCGTGGGGCTAGCGGGACATACTATGAGCAGTTCTTC.

This chain joins TRBV5-1 and TRBJ2-1; 13 bases are a match to TRBD2. This CDR3 spans 17 amino acids. The junction had 2 bases not matched to a gene; V was cut back by 0 bases and J by 2 bases. In germline, CDR1 is SGHRS, CDR2 YFSETQ. The CDR3: CASSLGLAGGTYNEQFF. The DNA of the CDR3 is TGCGCCAGCAGCTTGGGACTAGCGGGAGGCACCTACAATGAGCAGTTCTTC.

This chain links TRBV12-3 or TRBV12-4 with TRBJ1-1; perhaps TRBD1 as D (6 bases). V was clipped by 3 bases and J by 11 bases, with 13 bases between them. The CDR3 spans 12 residues. CDR3 bases: TGTGCCAGCAGTTTTCAGGGGCCTAAGGCTTTCTTT. This translates into CASSFQGPKAFF.

The chain is built from TRBV6-4 and TRBJ1-1; tentatively, D is TRBD1 (5 bases). V gave up 4 bases and J gave up 5 bases, with 11 bases separating them. This CDR3 has 13 amino acids. The germline CDR1 and CDR2 sequences are MRHNA and SNTAGT. DNA of the CDR3: TGTGCCAGCAGTGCGGGCAGGGAAACTGAAGCTTTCTTT. Translation gives CASSAGRETEAFF.

This clone was counted only a few times. The chain employs TRBV29-1 and TRBJ1-5; D gene ambiguous. Germline assignment: CDR1 SQVTM and CDR2 ANQGSEA. CDR3 size: 12 residues. V lost 7 bases and J lost 0, with 7 bases in between. The DNA for the CDR3 is TGCAGCGCCGGTGCTAGCAATCAGCCCCAGCATTTT. It codes for CSAGASNQPQHF.

This chain connects TRBV5-1 to TRBJ2-5, with D possibly being TRBD2 (6 bases). V lost 4 bases, J lost 2 bases, and 15 bases lay in between. Looked up from germline, CDR1 is SGHRS and CDR2 is YFSETQ. CDR3 length: 15 amino acids. Written as DNA, the CDR3 is TGCGCCAGCAGCACGAACGCGGGACCACAAGAGACCCAGTACTTC. Amino acids: CASSTNAGPQETQYF.

This sequence joins TRBV14 and TRBJ2-3, with D tentatively TRBD2 (5 bases). The length of the CDR3 is 14 residues. Trimming took off 1 base at V and 3 bases at J, with 8 bases between the two ends. Germline V gene lookup returns CDR1 SGHDN and CDR2 FVKESK. The CDR3 loop is CASSQGGGTDTQYF. The CDR3 region has the DNA TGTGCCAGCAGCCAAGGTGGAGGTACAGATACGCAGTATTTT.

The chain links TRBV4-1 to TRBJ2-1; 10 bases agree with TRBD1. The CDR3 runs 16 residues. Trimming took 0 bases from V and 7 from J; bases not matched to a gene: 6. CDR1 MGHRA and CDR2 YSYEKL come from the germline V gene. In nucleotides, the CDR3 is TGCGCCAGCAGCCAAGATCGCGGGGGACAGGGGAATGAGCAGTTCTTC. Its translation is CASSQDRGGQGNEQFF.

This rearrangement joins TRBV5-1 to TRBJ2-7; 8 bases align to TRBD1. Losses at the gene ends were 4 bases for V and 6 bases for J; bases not matched to a gene: 12. There are 15 residues in the CDR3. Germline values: CDR1 SGHRS, CDR2 YFSETQ. The CDR3 nucleotides are TGCGCCAGCAGCCCCCGGGTGTCAGGGGGCCCCGAGCAGTACTTC. It yields the protein CASSPRVSGGPEQYF.

This chain connects TRBV14 to TRBJ1-4; D perhaps matches TRBD1 (5 bases). The CDR3 has 16 residues. The V gene's germline CDR1 is SGHDN and CDR2 FVKESK. Trimming cost V 1 base and J 8 bases, with 17 bases left between them. The chain's CDR3 is CASSQGAGRRWEKLFF. DNA for the CDR3: TGTGCCAGCAGCCAAGGCGCGGGGCGGAGATGGGAAAAACTGTTTTTT.